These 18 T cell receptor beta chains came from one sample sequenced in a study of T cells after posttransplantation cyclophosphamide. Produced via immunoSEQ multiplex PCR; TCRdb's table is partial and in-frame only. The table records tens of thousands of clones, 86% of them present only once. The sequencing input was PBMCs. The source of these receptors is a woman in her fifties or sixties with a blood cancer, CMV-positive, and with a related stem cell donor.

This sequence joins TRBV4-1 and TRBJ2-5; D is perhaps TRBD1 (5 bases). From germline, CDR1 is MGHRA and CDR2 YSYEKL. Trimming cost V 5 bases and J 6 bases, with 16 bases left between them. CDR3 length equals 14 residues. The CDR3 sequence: CASSLRAVGQTQYF. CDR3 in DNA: TGCGCCAGCAGCTTAAGGGCAGTGGGGCAGACCCAGTACTTC.

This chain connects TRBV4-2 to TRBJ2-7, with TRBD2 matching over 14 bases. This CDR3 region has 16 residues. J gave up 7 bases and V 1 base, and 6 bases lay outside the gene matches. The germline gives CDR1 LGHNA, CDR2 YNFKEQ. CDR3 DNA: TGTGCCAGCAGCCAAGTGGGGACTAGCGGGAGAGGGGAGCAGTACTTC. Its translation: CASSQVGTSGRGEQYF.

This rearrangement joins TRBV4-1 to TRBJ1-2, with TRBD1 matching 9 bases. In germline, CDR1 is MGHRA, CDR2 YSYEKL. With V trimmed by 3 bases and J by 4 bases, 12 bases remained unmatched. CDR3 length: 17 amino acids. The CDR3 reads CASSQEATGTGSYGYTF. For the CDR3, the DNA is TGCGCCAGCAGCCAGGAGGCTACCGGGACAGGGAGCTATGGCTACACCTTC.

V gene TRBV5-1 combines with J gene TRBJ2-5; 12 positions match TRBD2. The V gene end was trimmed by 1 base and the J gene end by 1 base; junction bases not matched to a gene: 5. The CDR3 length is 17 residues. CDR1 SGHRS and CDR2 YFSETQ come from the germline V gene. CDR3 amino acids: CASSLPGLAGRQETQYF. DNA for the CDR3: TGCGCCAGCAGCTTGCCGGGACTAGCGGGCCGCCAAGAGACCCAGTACTTC.

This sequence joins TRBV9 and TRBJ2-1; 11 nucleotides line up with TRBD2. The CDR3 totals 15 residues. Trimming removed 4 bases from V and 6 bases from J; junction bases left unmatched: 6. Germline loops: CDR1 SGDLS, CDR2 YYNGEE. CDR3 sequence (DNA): TGTGCCAGCAGCCCCGGACTAGCGGGTTTCAATGAGCAGTTCTTC. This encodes CASSPGLAGFNEQFF. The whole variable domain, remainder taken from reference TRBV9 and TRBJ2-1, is DSGVTQTPKHLITATGQRVTLRCSPRSGDLSVYWYQQSLDQGLQFLIQYYNGEERAKGNILERFSAQQFPDLHSELNLSSLELGDSALYFCASSPGLAGFNEQFFGPGTRLTVL.

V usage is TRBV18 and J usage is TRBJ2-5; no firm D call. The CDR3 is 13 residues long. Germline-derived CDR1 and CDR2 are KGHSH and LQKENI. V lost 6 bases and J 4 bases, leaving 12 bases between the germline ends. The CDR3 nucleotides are TGTGCCAGCTCTTCCGACTCAACAGAGACCCAGTACTTC. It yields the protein CASSSDSTETQYF.

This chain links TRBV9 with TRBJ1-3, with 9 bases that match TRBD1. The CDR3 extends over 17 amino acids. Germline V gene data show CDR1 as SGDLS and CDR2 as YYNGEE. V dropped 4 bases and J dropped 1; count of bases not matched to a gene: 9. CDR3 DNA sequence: TGTGCCAGCAGCCTCACAGGGGGCGTTCGATCTGGAAACACCATATATTTT. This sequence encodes CASSLTGGVRSGNTIYF.

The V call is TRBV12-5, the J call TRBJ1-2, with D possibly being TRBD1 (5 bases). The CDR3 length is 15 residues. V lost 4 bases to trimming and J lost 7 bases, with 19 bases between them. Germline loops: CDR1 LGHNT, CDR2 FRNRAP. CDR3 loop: CASGWARGRFSGYTF. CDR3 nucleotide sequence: TGTGCTAGTGGTTGGGCGCGGGGCAGGTTCAGTGGCTACACCTTC.

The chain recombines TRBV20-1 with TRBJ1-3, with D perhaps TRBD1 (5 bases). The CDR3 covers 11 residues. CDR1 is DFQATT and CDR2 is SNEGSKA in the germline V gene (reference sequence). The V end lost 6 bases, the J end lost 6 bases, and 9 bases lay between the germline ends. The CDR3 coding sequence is TGCAGTGCAAAAGGACAAAACACCATATATTTT. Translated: CSAKGQNTIYF.

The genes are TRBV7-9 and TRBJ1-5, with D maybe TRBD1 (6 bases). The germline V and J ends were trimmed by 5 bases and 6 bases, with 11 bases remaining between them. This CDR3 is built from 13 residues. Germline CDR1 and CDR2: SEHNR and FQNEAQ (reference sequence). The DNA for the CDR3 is TGTGCCAGCAGCCCAACAGGGAGTCAGCCCCAGCATTTT. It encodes CASSPTGSQPQHF. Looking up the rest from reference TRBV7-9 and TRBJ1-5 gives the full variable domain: DTGVSQNPRHKITKRGQNVTFRCDPISEHNRLYWYRQTLGQGPEFLTYFQNEAQLEKSRLLSDRFSAERPKGSFSTLEIQRTEQGDSAMYLCASSPTGSQPQHFGDGTRLSIL.

The CDR3 is CSVDLTGGNSGANVLTF. The CDR3 DNA reads TGCAGCGTTGATTTGACAGGGGGGAACTCTGGGGCCAACGTCCTGACTTTC. This chain uses TRBV29-1 with TRBJ2-6, with 9 positions matching TRBD1. The germline V gene has CDR1 SQVTM and CDR2 ANQGSEA. V lost 3 bases and J lost 0; bases outside the gene matches: 6. The CDR3 sequence is 17 residues long. The complete variable domain, with remaining parts taken from reference TRBV29-1 and TRBJ2-6, reads SAVISQKPSRDICQRGTSLTIQCQVDSQVTMMFWYRQQPGQSLTLIATANQGSEATYESGFVIDKFPISRPNLTFSTLTVSNMSPEDSSIYLCSVDLTGGNSGANVLTFGAGSRLTVL.

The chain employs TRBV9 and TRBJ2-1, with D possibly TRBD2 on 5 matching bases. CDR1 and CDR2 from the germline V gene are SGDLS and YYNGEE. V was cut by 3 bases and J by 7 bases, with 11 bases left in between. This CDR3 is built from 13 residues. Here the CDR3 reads CASSDVLVNEQFF. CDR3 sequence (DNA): TGTGCCAGCAGCGATGTACTAGTAAATGAGCAGTTCTTC.

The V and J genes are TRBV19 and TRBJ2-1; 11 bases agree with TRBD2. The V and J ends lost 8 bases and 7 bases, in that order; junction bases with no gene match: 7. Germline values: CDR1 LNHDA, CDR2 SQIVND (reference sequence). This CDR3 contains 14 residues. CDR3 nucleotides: TGTGCCAGTGGGGTAGCGGGAGGGTTAAATGAGCAGTTCTTC. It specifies CASGVAGGLNEQFF.

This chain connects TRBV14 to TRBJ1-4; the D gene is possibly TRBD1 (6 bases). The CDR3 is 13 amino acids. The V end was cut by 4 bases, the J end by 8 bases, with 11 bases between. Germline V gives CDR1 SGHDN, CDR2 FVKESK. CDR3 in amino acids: CASSRGRGEKLFF. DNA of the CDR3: TGTGCCAGCAGCCGGGGCAGGGGCGAAAAACTGTTTTTT.

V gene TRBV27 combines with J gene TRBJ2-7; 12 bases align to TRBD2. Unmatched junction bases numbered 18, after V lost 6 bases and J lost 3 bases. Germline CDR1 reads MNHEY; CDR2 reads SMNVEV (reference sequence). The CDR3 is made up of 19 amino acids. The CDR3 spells CASRLRLPSGREACYEQYF. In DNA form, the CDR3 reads TGTGCCAGCAGACTCCGCCTACCTAGCGGGAGGGAGGCTTGCTACGAGCAGTACTTC.

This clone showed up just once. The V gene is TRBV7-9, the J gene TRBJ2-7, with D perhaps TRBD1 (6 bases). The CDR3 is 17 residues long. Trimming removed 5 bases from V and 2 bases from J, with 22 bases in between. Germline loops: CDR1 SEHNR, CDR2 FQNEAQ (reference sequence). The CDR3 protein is CASSPQRGTPRAYEQYF. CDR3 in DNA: TGTGCCAGCAGCCCCCAAAGGGGGACACCGAGGGCCTACGAGCAGTACTTC.

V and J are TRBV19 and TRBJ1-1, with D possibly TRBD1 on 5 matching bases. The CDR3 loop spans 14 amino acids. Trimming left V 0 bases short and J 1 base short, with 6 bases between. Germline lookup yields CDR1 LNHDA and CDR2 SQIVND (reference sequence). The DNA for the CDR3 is TGTGCCAGTAGTATAGAGGGGGGGAACACTGAAGCTTTCTTT. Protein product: CASSIEGGNTEAFF.

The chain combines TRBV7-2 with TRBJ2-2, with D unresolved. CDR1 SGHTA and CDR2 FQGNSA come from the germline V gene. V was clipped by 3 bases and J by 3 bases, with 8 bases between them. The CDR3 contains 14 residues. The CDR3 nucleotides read TGTGCCAGCAGCTTGAGTATGGACACCGGGGAGCTGTTTTTT. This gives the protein CASSLSMDTGELFF.